The 15 T cell receptor beta chains given below trace back to one sample, sequenced in a study of OX40 agonist ivuxolimab in advanced cancers. Produced via immunoSEQ multiplex PCR; TCRdb's table is partial and in-frame only. The profile covers about 49,000 clones, with 80% to 90% appearing a single time and approximately 1.6% taken by the ten largest. The sample here was CD4+ or CD8+ T cells sorted from blood, taken in a trial of the OX40 agonist ivuxolimab. The receptors were gathered from an adult with an advanced solid tumor such as melanoma, head and neck, liver or kidney cancer.

The genes are TRBV4-3 and TRBJ2-1; D not certain. Germline V CDR1 and CDR2: LGHNA, YSLEER. V lost 6 bases and J lost 1, with 13 bases in between. This CDR3 comprises 15 residues. As DNA, the CDR3 is TGCGCCAGCAGACGTACCCAGCAGTCCTACAATGAGCAGTTCTTC. Translation: CASRRTQQSYNEQFF.

The rearrangement joins TRBV4-1 to TRBJ1-5, with D possibly TRBD1 on 6 matching bases. V was trimmed by 5 bases and J by 6 bases, leaving 23 bases between them. The CDR3 loop spans 17 amino acids. Per germline, CDR1 MGHRA and CDR2 YSYEKL. CDR3 bases: TGCGCCAGCAGCAAGGGATTTCCACAGGGTTTTAGTCAGCCCCAGCATTTT. As protein: CASSKGFPQGFSQPQHF.

The genes are TRBV5-1 and TRBJ2-1; 8 nucleotides align to TRBD2. The CDR3 consists of 16 residues. Germline lookup yields CDR1 SGHRS and CDR2 YFSETQ. Trimming at V came to 4 bases and at J to 1 base, leaving 7 bases not matched to a gene. The CDR3 sequence is CASSPGTGGSYNEQFF. The CDR3 DNA sequence: TGCGCCAGCAGCCCCGGTACGGGAGGGTCCTACAATGAGCAGTTCTTC.

The genes are TRBV14 and TRBJ2-5; D remains ambiguous. The end of the DNA is better explained by TRBJ2-7, so the J call may be wrong. CDR3 length: 11 amino acids. Germline CDR1 and CDR2: SGHDN and FVKESK. For the CDR3, the DNA is TGTGCCAGCAGCCAAAGCTACGAGCAGTACTTC. Protein sequence: CASSQSYEQYF.

This clone was counted once. Here the CDR3 reads CASSLERGFGEKLFF. The CDR3 DNA sequence: TGTGCCAGCAGCTTAGAAAGGGGGTTCGGAGAAAAACTGTTTTTT. The chain is built from TRBV7-2 and TRBJ1-4; D possibly corresponds to TRBD1 (6 bases). V was shortened by 1 base and J by 8 bases, with 14 bases between the two germline ends. The CDR3 totals 15 residues. CDR1 and CDR2 (germline): SGHTA, FQGNSA.

This chain connects TRBV7-8 to TRBJ1-1; TRBD1 aligns across 9 bases. There are 14 residues in the CDR3. The V gene end was trimmed by 1 base and the J gene end by 4 bases; junction bases not matched to a gene: 1. The V gene's germline CDR1 is SGHVS and CDR2 FQNEAQ. CDR3 in DNA: TGTGCCAGCAGCTTAGGGGGACAGGGCACTGAAGCTTTCTTT. Protein sequence: CASSLGGQGTEAFF.

The chain carries TRBV2 and TRBJ2-7, with a possible D match to TRBD1 (5 bases). The CDR3 runs to 12 residues. Germline V gives CDR1 SNHLY, CDR2 FYNNEI. V was trimmed by 6 bases and J by 3 bases, leaving 9 bases between them. The CDR3 reads CASRTDNYEQYF. As DNA, the CDR3 is TGTGCCAGCAGGACGGACAACTACGAGCAGTACTTC.

The chain is built from TRBV7-2 and TRBJ2-1; 8 bases align to TRBD2. V trimming: 4 bases; J trimming: 2 bases; junction bases outside the gene matches: 4. This CDR3 region has 15 residues. The germline CDR1 and CDR2 sequences are SGHTA and FQGNSA. In DNA, the CDR3 is TGTGCCAGCAGCTATAGCGGGAACACCTACAATGAGCAGTTCTTC. It encodes CASSYSGNTYNEQFF.

The genes are TRBV5-1 and TRBJ2-7, with TRBD1 identical over 9 bases. The CDR3 spans 14 residues. Looked up from germline, CDR1 is SGHRS and CDR2 is YFSETQ. With V trimmed by 4 bases and J by 4 bases, 6 bases remained unmatched. The CDR3 region is CASSNRDRDYEQYF. CDR3 coding DNA: TGCGCCAGCAGCAACCGGGACAGGGATTACGAGCAGTACTTC.

The chain couples TRBV19 to TRBJ2-1; 9 positions agree with TRBD2. With 5 bases clipped from V and 7 bases from J, the junction kept 9 bases outside the gene matches. CDR3 length: 15 amino acids. CDR1 is LNHDA and CDR2 is SQIVND in the germline V gene (reference sequence). The CDR3 is CASSGDSGSRNEQFF. The DNA of the CDR3 is TGTGCCAGTAGTGGGGATAGCGGGAGCAGGAATGAGCAGTTCTTC.

This chain joins TRBV14 and TRBJ1-2; D gene unclear. Trimming removed 4 bases at V and 2 bases at J, with 8 bases between. Per the germline V gene, CDR1 is SGHDN and CDR2 is FVKESK. CDR3 length: 13 residues. Here the CDR3 reads CASSPGLNYGYTF. CDR3 nucleotides: TGTGCCAGCAGCCCTGGACTGAACTATGGCTACACCTTC. Full variable domain (outside the CDR3, taken from reference TRBV14 and TRBJ1-2): EAGVTQFPSHSVIEKGQTVTLRCDPISGHDNLYWYRRVMGKEIKFLLHFVKESKQDESGMPNNRFLAERTGGTYSTLKVQPAELEDSGVYFCASSPGLNYGYTFGSGTRLTVV.

This chain links TRBV7-9 with TRBJ2-6, with no clear D. Deletions cut 5 bases from V and 4 bases from J, with 6 bases between. This CDR3 is built from 13 residues. Germline V lookup: CDR1 SEHNR, CDR2 FQNEAQ (reference sequence). The CDR3 DNA is TGTGCCAGCAGCCCTTGGGGGGCCAACGTCCTGACTTTC. Protein product: CASSPWGANVLTF. Filled out from reference TRBV7-9 and TRBJ2-6, the complete variable domain reads DTGVSQNPRHKITKRGQNVTFRCDPISEHNRLYWYRQTLGQGPEFLTYFQNEAQLEKSRLLSDRFSAERPKGSFSTLEIQRTEQGDSAMYLCASSPWGANVLTFGAGSRLTVL.

The J gene is TRBJ2-1, the V gene TRBV7-6; D is possibly TRBD1 or TRBD2 (5 bases each). Trimming pared 1 base from V and 3 bases from J, leaving 25 bases between. CDR1 and CDR2 (germline): SGHVS, FNYEAQ. This CDR3 has 20 amino acids. The CDR3 loop is CASSLGMRGSGSQGYNEQFF. CDR3 sequence (DNA): TGTGCCAGCAGCTTAGGAATGAGAGGGTCAGGGTCTCAAGGCTACAATGAGCAGTTCTTC.

The V call is TRBV5-6, the J call TRBJ2-5; D uncertain. Germline values: CDR1 SGHDT, CDR2 YYEEEE. The V and J ends lost 4 bases and 5 bases respectively, with 12 bases between them. CDR3 length: 13 residues. The CDR3 loop is CASSKTRWETQYF. The CDR3 region has the DNA TGTGCCAGCAGCAAGACCCGGTGGGAGACCCAGTACTTC.

The V and J genes are TRBV30 and TRBJ2-7; 7 bases agree with TRBD1. The CDR3 runs 14 residues. From germline, CDR1 is GTSNPN and CDR2 SVGIG (reference sequence). The V gene end was trimmed by 2 bases and the J gene end by 2 bases; junction bases not matched to a gene: 6. CDR3 amino acids: CAWSNGGQAYEQYF. The CDR3 nucleotides read TGTGCCTGGAGTAACGGAGGACAGGCCTACGAGCAGTACTTC.